Described below is a single T cell receptor beta chain sequence and its context. Antigen unknown. Libraries were prepared by immunoSEQ multiplex PCR; TCRdb keeps only in-frame clonotypes and omits some of them. The sample has roughly 350,000 clones, around 89% seen once. This sample was included in a study of Ad26.COV2.S vaccination and SARS-CoV-2 variants. Study-wide results and caveats: Post-vaccination spike-specific CD8+ and CD4+ T cell responses reportedly had substantial breadth. There was a possibility that the TCR breadth and depth analyses underestimated total T cell responses. Vaccine recipients posted higher spike-specific TCR breadth than their placebo counterparts.

The treatment denotes: around 19 received Ad26.COV2.S at low or high dose, single or two shots; roughly 5 received placebo; per-sample allocation not given. Material that was analyzed had been drawn on day 63 after the first vaccine or placebo injection. Its platform was an Ad26 vector, and its expressed antigen was Wuhan-strain SARS-CoV-2 spike. Germline lookup yields CDR1 LGHDT and CDR2 YNNKEL (reference sequence). V lost 0 bases and J lost 7; bases outside the gene matches: 21. The CDR3 length is 23 residues. This TCR came from a person between 18 and 65 years old who received the Ad26.COV2.S COVID-19 vaccine or a placebo. This chain uses TRBV3-1 (or the pseudogene TRBV3-2) with TRBJ2-1, with 16 positions matching TRBD2. The sequences come from peripheral blood, collected in a trial of Ad26.COV2.S vaccine versus placebo. CDR3 in amino acids: CASSQDRVHPGLAGGTFLNEQFF. The DNA for the CDR3 is TGTGCCAGCAGCCAAGACCGCGTCCATCCGGGACTAGCGGGAGGGACTTTCCTGAATGAGCAGTTCTTC.